This TCR beta chain was captured by sequencing in a study of shared clonotypes between healthy human individuals. General study results and limits: Generation probabilities of non-shared clonotypes were lower (relative to those shared by all four donors). Roughly 4.7% was the fraction of naive CD4 clonotypes found shared across a few donors. Generally, naive subsets came out with larger estimated richness than memory subsets.

There were only Caucasian adults among the donors, and all lived in Nashville, Tennessee. Remarks on this clone: The antigen remains undetermined.

This CDR3 comprises 14 residues. Germline lookup yields CDR1 MNHNS and CDR2 SASEGT. V lost 6 bases to trimming and J lost 0 bases, with 10 bases between them. Method: immunoSEQ multiplex PCR; TCRdb's copy keeps in-frame clones and lacks some. The table has around 2.5 million clones, approximately 94% seen once. This TCR was recovered from a man aged 18 to 35 in good health. Some clones in this sample may be carry-over from other donors' samples. The chain is built from TRBV6-1 and TRBJ2-3; D call uncertain. The specimen sequenced was naive CD4+ T cells from PBMCs. Subset described: CD45RA+ positively selected. Here the CDR3 reads CASSSTYSTDTQYF. The CDR3 region has the DNA TGTGCCAGCAGCTCCACATACAGCACAGATACGCAGTATTTT.